The source of this T cell receptor delta chain is a study of γδ T cells in repeated Plasmodium falciparum infection. This clone has at least ten counts. The protein that TCRdb holds for this DNA derives from a much larger clone and differs from the translated DNA at residue 13, which likely indicates a read error; the protein shown here is translated from the DNA. The V gene lost 4 bases and the J gene lost 5 bases, with 29 bases spanning the gap. Germline CDR1 and CDR2: TSWWSYY and QGS. The CDR3 is made up of 19 amino acids. TCRdb re-called clones from the multiplex PCR reads using CATT. The table includes approximately 53,000 delta-chain clones, about 1.5% detected once. Gammadelta T cells were flow-sorted from PBMC into Vgamma9/Vdelta2+ and Vdelta2-negative populations for bulk analysis.

This receptor was identified in a pool of human donors (malaria-infected and uninfected, not separated). The chain recombines TRDV1 with TRDJ1, with D maybe TRDD3 (8 bases). Sequences were obtained from gamma-delta T cells from blood. CDR3 nucleotides: TGTGCTCTTGGGGGAACTCTCTTTCCTACTCTGGGGGAGTTAGATAAACTCATCTTT. It specifies CALGGTLFPTLGELDKLIF.